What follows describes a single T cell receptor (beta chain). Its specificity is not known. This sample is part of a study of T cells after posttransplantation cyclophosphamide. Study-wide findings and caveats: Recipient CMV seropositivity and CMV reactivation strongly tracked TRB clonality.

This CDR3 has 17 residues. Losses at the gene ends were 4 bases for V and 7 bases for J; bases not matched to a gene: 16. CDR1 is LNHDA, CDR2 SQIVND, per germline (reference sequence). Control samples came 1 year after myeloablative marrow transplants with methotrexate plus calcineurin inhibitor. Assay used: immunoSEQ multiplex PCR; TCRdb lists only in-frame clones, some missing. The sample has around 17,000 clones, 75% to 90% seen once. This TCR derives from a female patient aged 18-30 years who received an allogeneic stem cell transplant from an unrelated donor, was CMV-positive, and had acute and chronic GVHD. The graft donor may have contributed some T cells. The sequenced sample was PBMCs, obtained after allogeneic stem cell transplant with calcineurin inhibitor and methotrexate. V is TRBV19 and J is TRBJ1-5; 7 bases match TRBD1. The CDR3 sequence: CASSKPYRTGQFQPQHF. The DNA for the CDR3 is TGTGCCAGTAGTAAACCATACCGGACAGGACAATTCCAGCCCCAGCATTTT.